Following are 23 T cell receptor beta chains from one sample sequenced in a study of patients and donors after allogeneic stem cell transplantation. TCRdb re-analysed the RT-PCR reads in MiXCR, keeping a single row per CDR3 protein. The sample lists around 160,000 distinct CDR3 sequences; approximately 28% were seen once. Source material: blood, either unsorted or a sorted T cell fraction (not recorded which). The receptors here all came from a human donor who was either an allogeneic HSCT recipient or a stem cell or donor lymphocyte infusion donor (not recorded which). It is not recorded whose cells these are; they may come from a transplant donor.

The chain recombines TRBV7-2 with TRBJ1-1; D is ambiguous. The CDR3 is 13 residues long. Trimming shortened V by 8 bases and J by 4 bases, and 14 bases separated the two germline ends. CDR1 is SGHTA and CDR2 is FQGNSA in the germline V gene. This chain's CDR3 is CASASVGRTEAFF. The CDR3 DNA is TGTGCCAGCGCCTCAGTTGGCCGCACTGAAGCTTTCTTT.

The chain combines TRBV7-9 with TRBJ1-2, with 7 bases fitting TRBD1. The germline V gene has CDR1 SEHNR and CDR2 FQNEAQ (reference sequence). The CDR3 is made up of 12 amino acids. The V gene end was trimmed by 5 bases and the J gene end by 13 bases; junction bases not matched to a gene: 10. The chain's CDR3 is CASSPPWTGSTF. The DNA of the CDR3 is TGTGCCAGCAGCCCCCCATGGACAGGAAGCACCTTC. The variable domain in full, with the rest retrieved from reference TRBV7-9 and TRBJ1-2, is DTGVSQNPRHKITKRGQNVTFRCDPISEHNRLYWYRQTLGQGPEFLTYFQNEAQLEKSRLLSDRFSAERPKGSFSTLEIQRTEQGDSAMYLCASSPPWTGSTFGSGTRLTVV.

This chain connects TRBV5-6 to TRBJ1-5; 10 positions match TRBD1. The J segment lost 6 bases and the V segment lost 2 bases, leaving 8 bases of the junction unmatched. In germline, CDR1 is SGHDT, CDR2 YYEEEE. The CDR3 covers 16 residues. This CDR3 is CASSFGTGEKGQPQHF. In DNA form, the CDR3 reads TGTGCCAGCAGCTTCGGGACAGGGGAAAAGGGTCAGCCCCAGCATTTT.

V gene TRBV5-1 combines with J gene TRBJ2-3; the match to TRBD1 covers 10 bases. In germline, CDR1 is SGHRS, CDR2 YFSETQ. The CDR3 runs to 16 residues. V was clipped by 4 bases and J by 4 bases; unmatched bases: 9. The DNA for the CDR3 is TGCGCCAGCAGCCCCCCTTCCGGACAGGGGGCAGATACGCAGTATTTT. This sequence encodes CASSPPSGQGADTQYF.

This clonotype has only a few counts. The chain combines TRBV10-3 with TRBJ1-1; D may be TRBD1 (5 bases). The ends were cut back, 11 bases at V and 11 bases at J, with 18 bases in the middle. The CDR3 has 11 residues. Germline-derived CDR1 and CDR2 are ENHRY and SYGVKD. Here the CDR3 DNA reads TGTGCCGTAGGGACCTACCTGAAGGCTTTCTTT. Its translation is CAVGTYLKAFF.

In its sample, this clonotype was seen once. V is TRBV20-1 and J is TRBJ2-7; D unclear. This CDR3 spans 15 amino acids. CDR1 is DFQATT and CDR2 is SNEGSKA in the germline V gene (reference sequence). Deletions cut 3 bases from V and 0 bases from J, with 15 bases between. The CDR3 spells CSARATRGNSYEQYF. CDR3 DNA sequence: TGCAGTGCTAGGGCCACAAGAGGTAACTCCTACGAGCAGTACTTC.

The V gene is TRBV6-5, the J gene TRBJ2-3; 8 bases fit TRBD2. The CDR3 is 17 residues long. Germline V gene data show CDR1 as MNHEY and CDR2 as SVGAGI. J lost 0 bases, V lost 5 bases, and 10 bases had no gene match. In DNA form, the CDR3 reads TGTGCCAGCAGTCCCCTCAGTAGCGGGGCTAGCACAGATACGCAGTATTTT. It codes for CASSPLSSGASTDTQYF.

The chain couples TRBV12-3 or TRBV12-4 to TRBJ1-6; D remains ambiguous. The germline V and J ends were trimmed by 1 base and 10 bases, with 17 bases remaining between them. CDR3 length: 16 amino acids. The chain's CDR3 is CASSLVAGLHSSPLHF. Here the CDR3 DNA reads TGTGCCAGCAGTTTAGTTGCCGGGTTACACTCATCACCCCTCCACTTT.

In this sample, this clonotype turned up a few times. CDR3 nucleotide sequence: TGTGCCAGCAGTTACGGTGGGGGTATCTATGGCTACACCTTC. Amino acid sequence: CASSYGGGIYGYTF. The chain employs TRBV6-2 or TRBV6-3 and TRBJ1-2; D is perhaps TRBD1 (5 bases). Germline values: CDR1 MNHEY, CDR2 SVGEGT. The ends were cut back, 2 bases at V and 4 bases at J, with 11 bases in the middle. The CDR3 is 14 amino acids.

This clonotype was recorded once. The rearrangement joins TRBV10-3 to TRBJ2-1; tentatively, D is TRBD2 (5 bases). CDR1 ENHRY and CDR2 SYGVKD come from the germline V gene. V lost 7 bases to trimming and J lost 1 base, with 8 bases between them. The length of the CDR3 is 13 residues. The CDR3 sequence: CAITEGSYNEQFF. The DNA of the CDR3 is TGTGCCATCACCGAGGGATCCTACAATGAGCAGTTCTTC.

This chain joins TRBV12-3 or TRBV12-4 and TRBJ2-1, with D maybe TRBD2 (5 bases). V was clipped by 0 bases and J by 7 bases, with 13 bases between them. The CDR3 has 15 residues. CDR3 in amino acids: CASSLATYPGNEQFF. The CDR3 DNA sequence: TGTGCCAGCAGTTTAGCGACCTATCCGGGGAATGAGCAGTTCTTC.

This clonotype has only a few counts. The chain recombines TRBV7-6 with TRBJ1-3; D perhaps matches TRBD1 (6 bases). V shed 1 base and J shed 4 bases, with 20 bases lying between them. The CDR3 has 18 amino acids. Per germline, CDR1 SGHVS and CDR2 FNYEAQ. The CDR3 reads CASSLGRHRDRSGNTIYF. The CDR3 DNA sequence: TGTGCCAGCAGCTTAGGGCGGCACAGGGACCGTTCCGGAAACACCATATATTTT.

This clonotype was found a few times. The V and J genes are TRBV7-2 and TRBJ2-1; 12 nucleotides agree with TRBD2. The CDR3 contains 17 residues. V was pared by 1 base and J by 7 bases, with 8 bases of the junction left unmatched. From germline, CDR1 is SGHTA and CDR2 FQGNSA. The CDR3 reads CASSLVLAGGPWNEQFF. In DNA, the CDR3 is TGTGCCAGCAGCTTAGTTCTAGCGGGAGGGCCATGGAATGAGCAGTTCTTC.

This clonotype was detected a few times. The chain has TRBV6-2 or TRBV6-3 and TRBJ2-2, with a tentative D call TRBD1 (6 bases). The CDR3 length is 15 residues. Germline assignment: CDR1 MNHEY and CDR2 SVGEGT. Trimming took off 7 bases at V and 5 bases at J, with 17 bases between the two ends. The CDR3: CASILQGGRTGELFF. Here the CDR3 DNA reads TGTGCCAGCATTCTACAGGGTGGACGTACCGGGGAGCTGTTTTTT.

The chain joins TRBV2 to TRBJ1-1; possibly TRBD1 for D (5 bases). CDR3 length equals 12 residues. The ends were cut back, 6 bases at V and 6 bases at J, with 11 bases in the middle. In germline, CDR1 is SNHLY, CDR2 FYNNEI. The CDR3 loop reads CASSLGPAEAFF. In DNA, the CDR3 is TGTGCCAGCAGCCTGGGACCCGCTGAAGCTTTCTTT. The complete variable domain, with remaining parts taken from reference TRBV2 and TRBJ1-1, reads EPEVTQTPSHQVTQMGQEVILRCVPISNHLYFYWYRQILGQKVEFLVSFYNNEISEKSEIFDDQFSVERPDGSNFTLKIRSTKLEDSAMYFCASSLGPAEAFFGQGTRLTVV.

V and J are TRBV25-1 and TRBJ1-2, with TRBD1 matching over 7 bases. V trimming: 6 bases; J trimming: 4 bases; junction bases outside the gene matches: 11. The V gene's germline CDR1 is MGHDK and CDR2 SYGVNS. The CDR3 covers 15 residues. This chain's CDR3 is CASSGSRAGGYGYTF. The CDR3 DNA is TGTGCCAGCAGCGGTTCCAGAGCAGGGGGCTATGGCTACACCTTC.

This clonotype turned up a few times. The J gene is TRBJ2-3, the V gene TRBV12-3 or TRBV12-4; 8 nucleotides match TRBD2. The CDR3 extends over 18 amino acids. V was pared by 3 bases and J by 3 bases, with 14 bases of the junction left unmatched. The CDR3 DNA reads as TGTGCCAGCAGTTTCTCCCTTTCGAGCGGGAGTTCTACAGATACGCAGTATTTT. It is translated as CASSFSLSSGSSTDTQYF.

This clonotype has more than one count but fewer than ten. This chain links TRBV18 with TRBJ1-6; perhaps TRBD1 as D (5 bases). The CDR3 extends over 14 amino acids. The germline V and J ends were trimmed by 3 bases and 4 bases, with 7 bases remaining between them. Per germline, CDR1 KGHSH and CDR2 LQKENI. CDR3 in DNA: TGTGCCAGCTCACCCGACAGATATAATTCACCCCTCCACTTT. Its protein is CASSPDRYNSPLHF.

The table lists this clonotype with a few counts. The V call is TRBV2, the J call TRBJ1-5, with 7 bases fitting TRBD1. With 6 bases clipped from V and 5 bases from J, the junction kept 4 bases outside the gene matches. Germline V gives CDR1 SNHLY, CDR2 FYNNEI. The CDR3 has 13 amino acids. The CDR3 nucleotides are TGTGCCAGCAGCGGACAGGCCTATCAGCCCCAGCATTTT. This translates into CASSGQAYQPQHF. Supplemented by reference TRBV2 and TRBJ1-5, the full variable domain reads EPEVTQTPSHQVTQMGQEVILRCVPISNHLYFYWYRQILGQKVEFLVSFYNNEISEKSEIFDDQFSVERPDGSNFTLKIRSTKLEDSAMYFCASSGQAYQPQHFGDGTRLSIL.

This clonotype was detected ten times or more. The V gene is TRBV7-2, the J gene TRBJ2-3; possibly TRBD2 for D (6 bases). CDR3 length equals 15 residues. V was pared by 3 bases and J by 0 bases, with 10 bases between. In germline, CDR1 is SGHTA, CDR2 FQGNSA. CDR3 bases: TGTGCCAGCAGCTTCCCCGGGACTAGCACAGATACGCAGTATTTT. This sequence encodes CASSFPGTSTDTQYF.

This clonotype was recorded at least ten times. V and J are TRBV6-2 or TRBV6-3 and TRBJ1-1; D not resolved. The germline V and J ends were trimmed by 7 bases and 3 bases, with 12 bases remaining between them. CDR1 MNHEY and CDR2 SVGEGT come from the germline V gene. The CDR3 is made up of 13 amino acids. The CDR3 nucleotides read TGTGCCAGCATTGGCCACGATGACACTGAAGCTTTCTTT. This translates into CASIGHDDTEAFF.

The rearrangement uses TRBV13 and TRBJ2-7; D uncertain. V lost 3 bases, J lost 6 bases, and 9 bases lay in between. This CDR3 comprises 12 residues. Germline loops: CDR1 PRHDT, CDR2 FYEKMQ (reference sequence). CDR3 bases: TGTGCCAGCAGCTTCCCGTGGGGCGAGCAGTACTTC. Protein: CASSFPWGEQYF.

This clonotype was counted a few times. The V gene is TRBV20-1, the J gene TRBJ1-2; D remains ambiguous. There are 14 residues in the CDR3. V was shortened by 6 bases and J by 4 bases, with 18 bases between the two germline ends. The germline CDR1 and CDR2 sequences are DFQATT and SNEGSKA (reference sequence). CDR3: CSATAFDGPYGYTF. The CDR3 DNA follows: TGCAGTGCGACCGCCTTTGACGGGCCCTATGGCTACACCTTC.